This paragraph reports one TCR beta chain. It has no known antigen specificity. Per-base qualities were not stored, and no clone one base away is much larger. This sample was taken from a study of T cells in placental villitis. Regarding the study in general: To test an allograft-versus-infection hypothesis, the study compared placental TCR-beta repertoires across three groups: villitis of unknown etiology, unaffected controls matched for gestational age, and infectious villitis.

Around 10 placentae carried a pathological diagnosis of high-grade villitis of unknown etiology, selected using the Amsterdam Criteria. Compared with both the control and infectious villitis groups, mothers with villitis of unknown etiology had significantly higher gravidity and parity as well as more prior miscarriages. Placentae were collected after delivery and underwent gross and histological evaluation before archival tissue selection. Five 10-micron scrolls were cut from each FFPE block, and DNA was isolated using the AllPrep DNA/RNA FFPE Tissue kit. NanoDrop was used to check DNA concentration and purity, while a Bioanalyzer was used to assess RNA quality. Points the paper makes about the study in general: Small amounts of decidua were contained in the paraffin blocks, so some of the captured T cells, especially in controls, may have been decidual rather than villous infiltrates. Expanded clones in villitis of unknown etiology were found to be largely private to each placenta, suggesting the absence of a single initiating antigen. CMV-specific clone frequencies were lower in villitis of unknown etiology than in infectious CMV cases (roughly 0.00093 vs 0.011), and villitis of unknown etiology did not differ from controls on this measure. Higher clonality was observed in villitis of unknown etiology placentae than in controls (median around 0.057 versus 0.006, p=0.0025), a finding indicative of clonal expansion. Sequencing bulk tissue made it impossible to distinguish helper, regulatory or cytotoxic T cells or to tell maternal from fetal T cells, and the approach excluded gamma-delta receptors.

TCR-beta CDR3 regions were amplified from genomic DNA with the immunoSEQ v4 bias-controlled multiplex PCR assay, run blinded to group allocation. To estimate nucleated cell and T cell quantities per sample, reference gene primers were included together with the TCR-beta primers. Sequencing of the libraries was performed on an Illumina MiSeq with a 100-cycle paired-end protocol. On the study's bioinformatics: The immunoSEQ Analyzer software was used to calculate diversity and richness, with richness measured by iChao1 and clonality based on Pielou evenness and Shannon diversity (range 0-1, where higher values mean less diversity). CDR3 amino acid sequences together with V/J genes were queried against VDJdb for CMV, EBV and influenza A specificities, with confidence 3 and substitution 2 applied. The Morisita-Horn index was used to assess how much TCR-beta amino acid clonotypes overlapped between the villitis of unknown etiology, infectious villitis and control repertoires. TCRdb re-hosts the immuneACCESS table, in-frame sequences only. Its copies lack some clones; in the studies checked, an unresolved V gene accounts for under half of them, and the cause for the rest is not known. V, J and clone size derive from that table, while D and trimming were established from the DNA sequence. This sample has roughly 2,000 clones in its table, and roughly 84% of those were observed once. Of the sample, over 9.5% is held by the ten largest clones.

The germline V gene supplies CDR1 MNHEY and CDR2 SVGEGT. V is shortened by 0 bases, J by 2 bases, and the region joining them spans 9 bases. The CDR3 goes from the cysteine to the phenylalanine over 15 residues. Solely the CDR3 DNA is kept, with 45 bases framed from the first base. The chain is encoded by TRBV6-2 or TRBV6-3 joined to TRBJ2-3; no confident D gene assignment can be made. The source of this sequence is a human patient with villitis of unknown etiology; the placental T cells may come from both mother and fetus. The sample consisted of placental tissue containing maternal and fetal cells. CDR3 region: CASSYSEAPTDTQYF. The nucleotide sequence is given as TGTGCCAGCAGTTACTCTGAGGCCCCCACAGATACGCAGTATTTT.